Sequencing of this T cell receptor (beta chain) was carried out in a study of blood T cell repertoires in COVID-19. Study-wide context: The cDNA or gDNA used as material had been derived from T cells, B-cell-depleted T cells, or PBMCs.

Study processing details: Reference gene primer amplification in the assay estimated nucleated cell counts. Some clones are missing from TCRdb's copy, which holds only in-frame ones; the method was immunoSEQ multiplex PCR. D and trimming were read from the DNA, whereas the V and J calls and clone size are those reported in that table. The sample contains approximately 290,000 clones, around 85% of which appear only once. The V and J ends lost 6 bases and 3 bases, in that order; junction bases with no gene match: 13. Germline values: CDR1 MDHEN, CDR2 SYDVKM. The CDR3 loop spans 16 amino acids. Those who participated ranged in age from roughly 18 to 89 years and resided in about two dozen US areas. Recovered Cohort 3 donors showed two negative PCRs, clearance, or symptom resolution.

Sample: PBMCs or T cells enriched from blood (not recorded which). V is TRBV28 and J is TRBJ1-1; 7 positions match TRBD1. The origin of this receptor is a woman aged 25 to 39 who had recovered from COVID-19. The CDR3 coding sequence is TGTGCCAGCAGCCGATTGACAGGGCGGGCGGACACTGAAGCTTTCTTT. It yields the protein CASSRLTGRADTEAFF.